The TCR beta chain described here comes from a study of blood T cell repertoires in COVID-19. CDR3 length equals 14 residues. V dropped 5 bases and J dropped 2; count of bases not matched to a gene: 5. Germline V gives CDR1 SGHVS, CDR2 FQNEAQ. The table came from immunoSEQ multiplex PCR; TCRdb's copy has only in-frame clones and leaves some out. The sample includes roughly 280,000 clones, around nine tenths seen only once; the top ten take around 5%. The specimen sequenced was peripheral blood. The TCR comes from a woman between 55 and 75 years old with COVID-19, enrolled during active disease. The chain uses TRBV7-8 and TRBJ2-7; 8 nucleotides agree with TRBD2. CDR3 in DNA: TGTGCCAGCAGCCCCGGGGGGGTTACCTACGAGCAGTACTTC. Translation: CASSPGGVTYEQYF.